The rows below give T cell receptor beta chains drawn from one sample of a study of identical twins. Each CDR3 protein is one row after TCRdb ran MiXCR on the 5' RACE reads. The sample lists about 330,000 distinct CDR3 sequences; roughly an eighth were seen once. The same data also went into a second study, on yellow fever vaccine responses in identical twins.

The sample comprised CD8+ T cells sorted from blood. Receptor source: a young woman in good health. Each CDR3 is given with its conserved first and last residue. The D gene is left open where the match is weak. Expanded clones get a size class; other rows say once, few or many, or leave the size out.

j_gene,v_gene,abundance,len,d_gene,CDR3nt,CDR3aa
TRBJ2-1,TRBV12-3/TRBV12-4,NA,16,TRBD2,TGTGCCAGCAGTTTATTAGGGACCCGGGAGGCCAATGAGCAGTTCTTC,CASSLLGTREANEQFF
TRBJ2-5,TRBV6-2/TRBV6-3,many,17,TRBD2,TGTGCCAGCAGTTACATCGGACCAGCGGGAGAGGTAGAGACCCAGTACTTC,CASSYIGPAGEVETQYF
TRBJ2-3,TRBV28,NA,16,NA,TGTGCCAGCAGTTTACAGGGGAGCGGGAACACAGATACGCAGTATTTT,CASSLQGSGNTDTQYF
TRBJ2-3,TRBV3-1,few,16,NA,TGTGCCAGCAGCCAAGATGGCCGGGACCTCTCAGATACGCAGTATTTT,CASSQDGRDLSDTQYF
TRBJ2-1,TRBV15,NA,16,TRBD2,TGTGCCACCAGCAGAGTTGGCCTAGCGGGAGACAATGAGCAGTTCTTC,CATSRVGLAGDNEQFF
TRBJ2-3,TRBV27,NA,21,TRBD2,TGTGCCAGCAGTTTAAGTGGGGCCAGAGGAAGAGCGGGGCATCGGCCAGATACGCAGTATTTT,CASSLSGARGRAGHRPDTQYF
TRBJ1-1,TRBV7-6,NA,15,NA,TGTGCCAGCAGCTTAAGTCGGAGTGCCGGGGCTGAAGCTTTCTTT,CASSLSRSAGAEAFF
TRBJ2-3,TRBV12-3/TRBV12-4,few,15,TRBD2,TGTGCCAGCAGTCTTAGCGGGAGTGGCACAGATACGCAGTATTTT,CASSLSGSGTDTQYF
TRBJ2-5,TRBV20-1,NA,15,NA,TGCAGTGCTAGGGTCTTACCGGGGGAGGAAGAGACCCAGTACTTC,CSARVLPGEEETQYF
TRBJ2-7,TRBV7-9,NA,13,NA,TGTGCCAGCAGCTCACAAGTCGCCTACGAGCAGTACTTC,CASSSQVAYEQYF
TRBJ1-1,TRBV29-1,few,15,TRBD1,TGCAGCGTTGTTTTTACAGGGGGCTTGCGGACTGAAGCTTTCTTT,CSVVFTGGLRTEAFF
TRBJ2-7,TRBV7-6,many,16,TRBD2,TGTGCCAGCAGTCCCCGATCAGGACTAGCGGGAATCGAGCAGTACTTC,CASSPRSGLAGIEQYF
TRBJ2-5,TRBV29-1,NA,15,TRBD1,TGCAGCGTACGCCTCGGACAGGGCTTTAAAGAGACCCAGTACTTC,CSVRLGQGFKETQYF
TRBJ2-5,TRBV7-9,few,13,NA,TGTGCCAGCAGCTTCCTTGACCAAGAGACCCAGTACTTC,CASSFLDQETQYF
TRBJ1-4,TRBV9,NA,14,NA,TGTGCCAGCAGCCCCACTTCGGGGGTTGAAAAACTGTTTTTT,CASSPTSGVEKLFF
TRBJ2-7,TRBV9,few,14,NA,TGTGCCAGCAGCACATCAGGACAGCCCTACGAGCAGTACTTC,CASSTSGQPYEQYF
TRBJ2-2,TRBV20-1,many,15,NA,TGCAGTGCTAGACCGTACAGGGCCCCCACCGGGGAGCTGTTTTTT,CSARPYRAPTGELFF
TRBJ2-2,TRBV4-1,few,18,TRBD1,TGCGCCAGCAGGTTCGACAGGGGCTGGGAGACGAACACCGGGGAGCTGTTTTTT,CASRFDRGWETNTGELFF
TRBJ2-7,TRBV10-3,few,17,TRBD1,TGTGCCATCTCCGTCCCGGGACAGGGGGCGCAGGGGTACGAGCAGTACTTC,CAISVPGQGAQGYEQYF
TRBJ2-1,TRBV28,NA,15,TRBD2,TGTGCCAGCAGTTTAACCGGACTAGCGGGGAATGAGCAGTTCTTC,CASSLTGLAGNEQFF
TRBJ1-1,TRBV6-1,few,15,NA,TGTGCCAGCAGTGCTGGACTGGGCCTTTGGACTGAAGCTTTCTTT,CASSAGLGLWTEAFF
TRBJ2-3,TRBV6-2/TRBV6-3,NA,16,TRBD1,TGTGCCAGCAGTTCATCGTGGGACAGGGGGTTTGATACGCAGTATTTT,CASSSSWDRGFDTQYF
TRBJ2-5,TRBV24-1,few,15,TRBD1,TGTGCCACCGCCGATCGGACAGGGGATCAAGAGACCCAGTACTTC,CATADRTGDQETQYF
TRBJ2-1,TRBV11-3,few,15,NA,TGTGCCAGCAGCTTAGATTTAGGCGGAGACAATGAGCAGTTCTTC,CASSLDLGGDNEQFF
TRBJ2-1,TRBV20-1,few,16,NA,TGCAGTGCCGTTGAAGCGCGGGGACCCTACTACAATGAGCAGTTCTTC,CSAVEARGPYYNEQFF
TRBJ1-2,TRBV6-4,NA,14,NA,TGTGCCAGCAGTGAATCTACAGCTCCCTCAGGGTACACCTTC,CASSESTAPSGYTF
TRBJ1-3,TRBV6-5,few,14,NA,TGTGCCAGCAGTTACGAAGGATCTGGAAACACCATATATTTT,CASSYEGSGNTIYF
TRBJ2-2,TRBV19,NA,12,NA,TGTGCGACTACAGCGAACACCGGGGAGCTGTTTTTT,CATTANTGELFF
TRBJ2-3,TRBV4-1,few,18,TRBD2,TGCGCCAGCAGCCAAGATCACCCTAGCGGGATTGGATTGGATACGCAGTATTTT,CASSQDHPSGIGLDTQYF
TRBJ2-1,TRBV7-9,NA,16,NA,TGTGCCAGCAGCTACCCCCGGGACCAGAGGTACAATGAGCAGTTCTTC,CASSYPRDQRYNEQFF
TRBJ2-5,TRBV12-3/TRBV12-4,many,14,NA,TGTGCCAGCAGTCCAATATCGAACCAAGAGACCCAGTACTTC,CASSPISNQETQYF
TRBJ2-2,TRBV7-9,many,12,NA,TGTGCCAGCAGCTTAGTCCCCGGGGAGCTGTTTTTT,CASSLVPGELFF
TRBJ2-7,TRBV28,few,18,TRBD2,TGTGCCAGCAGTTTTGTTGGGTCGACTAGCGGGAGACCCTACGAGCAGTACTTC,CASSFVGSTSGRPYEQYF
TRBJ1-1,TRBV9,many,16,TRBD1,TGTGCCAGCAGCGGCCGGACAGGGGTCATGAACACTGAAGCTTTCTTT,CASSGRTGVMNTEAFF
TRBJ2-2,TRBV12-3/TRBV12-4,many,13,NA,TGTGCCAGCCACCGTTGGGTAGGCGGGGAGCTGTTTTTT,CASHRWVGGELFF
TRBJ2-7,TRBV6-5,many,16,TRBD2,TGTGCCAGCAGTTACTCCGGGACTAGCGGGTCCTACGAGCAGTACTTC,CASSYSGTSGSYEQYF
TRBJ1-1,TRBV15,NA,12,NA,TGTGCCACCAGCAGCCTCAACACTGAAGCTTTCTTT,CATSSLNTEAFF
TRBJ2-7,TRBV29-1,few,17,TRBD1,TGCAGCGTTGGCCCCCGCCCCCCGGGACAGGGTGTGTACGAGCAGTACTTC,CSVGPRPPGQGVYEQYF
TRBJ2-2,TRBV20-1,NA,16,NA,TGCAGTGCTAGAGATCCCGGGGGATCGAACACCGGGGAGCTGTTTTTT,CSARDPGGSNTGELFF
TRBJ2-1,TRBV7-6,NA,16,TRBD2,TGTGCCAGCAGCTCCCCGACTAGCGGAGAATACAATGAGCAGTTCTTC,CASSSPTSGEYNEQFF
TRBJ2-1,TRBV29-1,many,15,NA,TGCAGCGTTGAAGGGGGAAGTACTTCCTACAATGAGCAGTTCTTC,CSVEGGSTSYNEQFF
TRBJ1-1,TRBV4-1,NA,14,NA,TGCGCCAGCAGCCAAGCAGGGTTGGGAACTGAAGCTTTCTTT,CASSQAGLGTEAFF
TRBJ1-5,TRBV2,NA,14,NA,TGTGCCAGCAGTGTTGCCTATCGGGGTCAGCCCCAGCATTTT,CASSVAYRGQPQHF
TRBJ2-1,TRBV27,NA,15,TRBD2,TGTGCCAGCTTTACACCGGGAGGGCCCTACAATGAGCAGTTCTTC,CASFTPGGPYNEQFF
TRBJ2-1,TRBV3-1,many,13,NA,TGTGCCAGCAGCCAAGGGGGGTACAATGAGCAGTTCTTC,CASSQGGYNEQFF
TRBJ2-1,TRBV4-1,many,16,TRBD1,TGCGCCAGCAGTCGCCGGGACAGGGGTATAGACAATGAGCAGTTCTTC,CASSRRDRGIDNEQFF
TRBJ2-5,TRBV10-3,NA,15,TRBD2,TGTGCCATCAGTGGTACGGCGGGGGTACAAGAGACCCAGTACTTC,CAISGTAGVQETQYF